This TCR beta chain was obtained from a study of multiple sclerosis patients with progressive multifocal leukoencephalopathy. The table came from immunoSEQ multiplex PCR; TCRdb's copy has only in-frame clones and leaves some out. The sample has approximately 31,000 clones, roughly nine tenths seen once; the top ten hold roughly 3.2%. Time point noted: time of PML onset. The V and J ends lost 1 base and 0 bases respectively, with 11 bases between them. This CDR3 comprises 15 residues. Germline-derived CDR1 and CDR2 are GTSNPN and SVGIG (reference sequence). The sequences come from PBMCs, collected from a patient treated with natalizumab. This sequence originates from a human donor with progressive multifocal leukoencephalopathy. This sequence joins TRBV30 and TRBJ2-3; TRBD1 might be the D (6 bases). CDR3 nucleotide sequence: TGTGCCTGGAGTGCTTTGGACAGAAGCACAGATACGCAGTATTTT. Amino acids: CAWSALDRSTDTQYF.